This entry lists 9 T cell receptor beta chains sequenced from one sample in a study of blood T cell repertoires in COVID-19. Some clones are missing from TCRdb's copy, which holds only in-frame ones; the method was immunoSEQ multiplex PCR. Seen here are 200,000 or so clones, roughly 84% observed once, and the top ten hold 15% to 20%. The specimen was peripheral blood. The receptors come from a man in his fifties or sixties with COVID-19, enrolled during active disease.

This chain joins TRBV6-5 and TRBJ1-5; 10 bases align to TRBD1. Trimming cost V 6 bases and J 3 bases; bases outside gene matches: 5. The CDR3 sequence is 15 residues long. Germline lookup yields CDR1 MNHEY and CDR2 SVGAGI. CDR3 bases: TGTGCCAGCAGGCCGGGACAGGGGAACAATCAGCCCCAGCATTTT. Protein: CASRPGQGNNQPQHF.

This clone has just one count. This CDR3 reads CASSDKTYQETQYF. CDR3 sequence (DNA): TGTGCCAGCAGTGACAAGACATACCAAGAGACCCAGTACTTC. The genes are TRBV6-2 or TRBV6-3 and TRBJ2-5; no reliable D call. The V and J ends lost 5 bases and 0 bases respectively, with 10 bases between them. Germline CDR1 MNHEY, CDR2 SVGEGT. CDR3 size: 14 residues.

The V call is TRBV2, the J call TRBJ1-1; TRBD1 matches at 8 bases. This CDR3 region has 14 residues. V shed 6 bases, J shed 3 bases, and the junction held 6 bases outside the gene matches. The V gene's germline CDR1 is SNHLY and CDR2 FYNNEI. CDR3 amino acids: CASRDDRGDTEAFF. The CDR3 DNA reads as TGTGCCAGCAGGGACGACAGGGGAGACACTGAAGCTTTCTTT.

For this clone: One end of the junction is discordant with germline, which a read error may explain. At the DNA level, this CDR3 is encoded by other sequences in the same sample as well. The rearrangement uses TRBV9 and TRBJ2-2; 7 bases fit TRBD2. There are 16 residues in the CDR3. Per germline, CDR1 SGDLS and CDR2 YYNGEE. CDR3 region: CASSVATPQNSGELFF. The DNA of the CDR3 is TGTGCCAGCAGCGTAGCTACACCACAGAACAGCGGGGAACTGTTTTTT. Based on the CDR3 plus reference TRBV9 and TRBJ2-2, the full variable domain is DSGVTQTPKHLITATGQRVTLRCSPRSGDLSVYWYQQSLDQGLQFLIQYYNGEERAKGNILERFSAQQFPDLHSELNLSSLELGDSALYFCASSVATPQNSGELFFGEGSRLTVL.

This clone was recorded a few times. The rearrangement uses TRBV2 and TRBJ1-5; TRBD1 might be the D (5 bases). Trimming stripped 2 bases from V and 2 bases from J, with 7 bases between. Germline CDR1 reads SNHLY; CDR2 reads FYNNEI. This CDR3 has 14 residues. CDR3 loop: CASSERRGNQPQHF. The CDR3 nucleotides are TGTGCCAGCAGTGAACGCAGGGGCAATCAGCCCCAGCATTTT.

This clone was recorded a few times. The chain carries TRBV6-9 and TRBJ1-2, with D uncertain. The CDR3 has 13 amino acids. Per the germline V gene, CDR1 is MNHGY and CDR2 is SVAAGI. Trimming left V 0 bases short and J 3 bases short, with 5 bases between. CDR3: CASSYSADYGYTF. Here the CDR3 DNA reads TGTGCCAGCAGTTATTCTGCAGACTATGGCTACACCTTC.

The CDR3 coding sequence is TGTGCCAGCAGTGAAGTGGGCAGGGACCTCCCCGGGGGGGGAGAGACCCAGTACTTC. This sequence encodes CASSEVGRDLPGGGETQYF. This sequence joins TRBV6-1 and TRBJ2-5, with 8 bases that match TRBD2. The germline V gene encodes CDR1 MNHNS and CDR2 SASEGT. The CDR3 runs to 19 residues. Germline trimming cut 1 base from V and 4 bases from J; bases unmatched to any gene: 17.

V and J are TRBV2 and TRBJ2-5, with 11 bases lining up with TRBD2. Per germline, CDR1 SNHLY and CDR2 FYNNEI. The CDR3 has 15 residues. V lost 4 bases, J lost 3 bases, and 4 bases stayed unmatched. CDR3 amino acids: CASSVSGGAEETQYF. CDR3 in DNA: TGTGCCAGCAGTGTTAGCGGGGGGGCAGAAGAGACCCAGTACTTC.

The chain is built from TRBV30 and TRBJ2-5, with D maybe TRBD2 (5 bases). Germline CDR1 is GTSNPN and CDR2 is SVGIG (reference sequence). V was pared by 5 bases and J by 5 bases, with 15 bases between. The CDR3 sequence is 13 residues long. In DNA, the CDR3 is TGTGCCTGGGCCACCGGGGTTTGGGAGACCCAGTACTTC. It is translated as CAWATGVWETQYF.